This T cell receptor beta chain was identified in a study of blood T cell repertoires in COVID-19. Clones were read by immunoSEQ multiplex PCR, and TCRdb kept only the in-frame ones, dropping some. The sample holds about 94,000 clones; 87% are singletons and the top ten take approximately 8%. The CDR3 consists of 14 residues. Germline V gene lookup returns CDR1 KGHDR and CDR2 SFDVKD. V was shortened by 3 bases and J by 3 bases, with 8 bases between the two germline ends. The TCR sequence derives from a human donor with acute or convalescent COVID-19. The donor label of this sample is uncertain. This sequence joins TRBV24-1 and TRBJ1-3; no reliable D call. Input material: peripheral blood. The DNA for the CDR3 is TGTGCCACCAGTGATCCGGGTCTTGGAAACACCATATATTTT. Encoded protein: CATSDPGLGNTIYF.